These 19 T cell receptor beta chains were sequenced from one sample in a study of blood T cell repertoires in COVID-19. Data came from immunoSEQ multiplex PCR; TCRdb stores just in-frame clones and leaves some out. This table has roughly 240,000 clones, 83% appearing once. Material for sequencing was PBMCs or T cells enriched from blood (not recorded which). These receptors originate from a woman aged 40-49 years who had been exposed to COVID-19.

This clone was counted only a few times. The chain couples TRBV28 to TRBJ1-2, with D maybe TRBD1 (6 bases). Germline CDR1 MDHEN, CDR2 SYDVKM. This CDR3 has 16 residues. Deletions cut 2 bases from V and 7 bases from J, with 20 bases between. Here the CDR3 DNA reads TGTGCCAGCAGTTTAGGGGGGGCGGATATGACCGCTGGCTACACCTTC. It codes for CASSLGGADMTAGYTF.

V is TRBV5-6 and J is TRBJ1-6, with 8 bases identical to TRBD1. Germline lookup yields CDR1 SGHDT and CDR2 YYEEEE. Germline trimming cut 2 bases from V and 8 bases from J; bases unmatched to any gene: 6. The CDR3 covers 15 residues. CDR3 coding DNA: TGTGCCAGCAGCTTCCGGACAGGGTTGGATTCACCCCTCCACTTT. Protein: CASSFRTGLDSPLHF. The full variable domain, completed using reference TRBV5-6 and TRBJ1-6, is DAGVTQSPTHLIKTRGQQVTLRCSPKSGHDTVSWYQQALGQGPQFIFQYYEEEERQRGNFPDRFSGHQFPNYSSELNVNALLLGDSALYLCASSFRTGLDSPLHFGNGTRLTVT.

V gene TRBV5-1 combines with J gene TRBJ1-2; TRBD1 aligns across 8 bases. Germline CDR1 is SGHRS and CDR2 is YFSETQ. J lost 8 bases, V lost 9 bases, and 18 bases had no gene match. The CDR3 is 15 amino acids. CDR3 loop: CATRAGTGDPYGYTF. The CDR3 DNA reads as TGCGCCACCCGCGCCGGGACAGGTGACCCGTACGGCTACACCTTC.

V gene TRBV7-8 combines with J gene TRBJ1-2; 7 nucleotides line up with TRBD1. This CDR3 has 15 residues. The germline V gene has CDR1 SGHVS and CDR2 FQNEAQ. V lost 3 bases to trimming and J lost 4 bases; unmatched junction nucleotides: 8. CDR3 loop: CASSLGSGGGYGYTF. The CDR3 coding sequence is TGTGCCAGCAGCTTGGGGTCAGGGGGAGGCTATGGCTACACCTTC.

J is TRBJ2-1 and V is TRBV7-3, with a possible D match to TRBD2 (7 bases). The CDR3 loop spans 18 amino acids. Germline CDR1 reads SGHTA; CDR2 reads FQGTGA. V dropped 4 bases and J dropped 9 bases, with 28 bases sitting between them. The DNA of the CDR3 is TGTGCCAGCAGCTCGCGAGGGGGGGCTAGCGGCATCGTGAGTGAGCAGTTCTTC. As protein: CASSSRGGASGIVSEQFF.

This chain uses TRBV19 with TRBJ2-1; the D is unclear. Germline-derived CDR1 and CDR2 are LNHDA and SQIVND (reference sequence). The CDR3 extends over 14 amino acids. Trimming removed 2 bases at V and 7 bases at J, with 12 bases between. CDR3 coding DNA: TGTGCCAGTAGTATATCCTGGGCTGGGAATGAGCAGTTCTTC. It translates to CASSISWAGNEQFF.

Here the CDR3 reads CASSQVWGGAYNEQFF. CDR3 bases: TGTGCCAGCAGCCAAGTATGGGGGGGGGCCTACAATGAGCAGTTCTTC. This chain links TRBV3-1 (or the pseudogene TRBV3-2) with TRBJ2-1; the match to TRBD2 covers 7 bases. The CDR3 totals 16 residues. The ends lost 1 base at V and 2 bases at J; junction bases unmatched: 5. CDR1 and CDR2 from the germline V gene are LGHDT and YNNKEL (reference sequence).

The CDR3 bases are TGCAGCGTTGCCAGCGGGAACACTGAAGCTTTCTTT. Encoded protein: CSVASGNTEAFF. The chain carries TRBV29-1 and TRBJ1-1, with D uncertain. Germline V gene sequence: CDR1 SQVTM, CDR2 ANQGSEA. This CDR3 has 12 amino acids. Trimming took off 4 bases at V and 1 base at J, with 7 bases between the two ends.

This chain connects TRBV18 to TRBJ2-2; 7 nucleotides agree with TRBD1. Germline V gives CDR1 KGHSH, CDR2 LQKENI. Trimming took 4 bases from V and 4 from J; bases not matched to a gene: 9. CDR3 size: 16 residues. Here the CDR3 DNA reads TGTGCCAGCTCACAGCAGGGGGTGAGGACCACCGGGGAGCTGTTTTTT. Translating it yields CASSQQGVRTTGELFF.

The genes are TRBV30 and TRBJ2-1, with TRBD2 matching 9 bases. Germline CDR1 and CDR2: GTSNPN and SVGIG (reference sequence). J lost 1 base, V lost 4 bases, and 5 bases had no gene match. This CDR3 region has 15 residues. The CDR3 protein is CAWTLLAGSYNEQFF. The CDR3 DNA follows: TGTGCCTGGACCCTACTAGCGGGTTCCTACAATGAGCAGTTCTTC.

The chain joins TRBV5-1 to TRBJ1-6; a weak D match, TRBD1 (5 bases). V dropped 1 base and J dropped 5 bases, with 7 bases sitting between them. There are 14 residues in the CDR3. Germline CDR1 and CDR2: SGHRS and YFSETQ. CDR3 amino acids: CASSLLQDNSPLHF. The DNA of the CDR3 is TGCGCCAGCAGCTTGTTACAGGATAATTCACCCCTCCACTTT.

This chain links TRBV5-6 with TRBJ2-1; 10 nucleotides line up with TRBD1. J gave up 8 bases and V 2 bases, and 7 bases lay outside the gene matches. CDR1 is SGHDT and CDR2 is YYEEEE in the germline V gene. This CDR3 is built from 15 residues. CDR3 in amino acids: CASSFRDRGRYEQFF. The CDR3 DNA is TGTGCCAGCAGCTTCCGGGACAGGGGAAGGTATGAGCAGTTCTTC.

This sequence joins TRBV12-5 and TRBJ1-5; tentative D call: TRBD1 (6 bases). This CDR3 has 16 amino acids. Per the germline V gene, CDR1 is LGHNT and CDR2 is FRNRAP. V was clipped by 1 base and J by 6 bases, with 16 bases between them. CDR3 nucleotide sequence: TGTGCTAGTGGTTTGGCCCTCTGGCAGGGGAGTCAGCCCCAGCATTTT. It translates to CASGLALWQGSQPQHF. The complete variable domain, with remaining parts taken from reference TRBV12-5 and TRBJ1-5, reads DARVTQTPRHKVTEMGQEVTMRCQPILGHNTVFWYRQTMMQGLELLAYFRNRAPLDDSGMPKDRFSAEMPDATLATLKIQPSEPRDSAVYFCASGLALWQGSQPQHFGDGTRLSIL.

This clone came up a few times. The V gene is TRBV28, the J gene TRBJ1-1; D gene ambiguous. Trimming pared 5 bases from V and 1 base from J, leaving 11 bases between. This CDR3 region has 14 residues. Per the germline V gene, CDR1 is MDHEN and CDR2 is SYDVKM. The DNA for the CDR3 is TGTGCCAGCAGTGACTCACAAGAGAACACTGAAGCTTTCTTT. Translation: CASSDSQENTEAFF. Looking up the rest from reference TRBV28 and TRBJ1-1 gives the full variable domain: DVKVTQSSRYLVKRTGEKVFLECVQDMDHENMFWYRQDPGLGLRLIYFSYDVKMKEKGDIPEGYSVSREKKERFSLILESASTNQTSMYLCASSDSQENTEAFFGQGTRLTVV.

The J gene is TRBJ2-3, the V gene TRBV7-3; D may be TRBD2 (6 bases). The CDR3 runs to 14 residues. The germline V gene has CDR1 SGHTA and CDR2 FQGTGA. V lost 6 bases to trimming and J lost 4 bases, with 14 bases between them. CDR3 loop: CASRSTPGADTQYF. DNA of the CDR3: TGTGCCAGCAGGTCAACGCCGGGGGCAGATACGCAGTATTTT.

The J gene is TRBJ1-1, the V gene TRBV28; D possibly corresponds to TRBD1 (5 bases). This CDR3 is built from 13 residues. Germline CDR1 MDHEN, CDR2 SYDVKM. Trimming pared 8 bases from V and 1 base from J, leaving 11 bases between. This chain's CDR3 is CASLRGGNTEAFF. Here the CDR3 DNA reads TGTGCCAGCTTACGGGGGGGGAACACTGAAGCTTTCTTT.

V and J are TRBV18 and TRBJ1-1; 12 bases align to TRBD1. This CDR3 is built from 17 residues. The junction had 8 bases not matched to a gene; V was cut back by 3 bases and J by 3 bases. CDR1 and CDR2 (germline): KGHSH, LQKENI. The CDR3 bases are TGTGCCAGCTCACCCTGGGGACAGGGGGCAGGGGACACTGAAGCTTTCTTT. It translates to CASSPWGQGAGDTEAFF.

This clone came up once. V and J are TRBV15 and TRBJ2-3; D might be TRBD1 (6 bases). Germline V gene lookup returns CDR1 LNHNV and CDR2 YYDKDF (reference sequence). The V gene lost 4 bases and the J gene lost 6 bases, with 23 bases spanning the gap. CDR3 length equals 17 residues. CDR3 bases: TGTGCCACCAGCAAAGAGATCGGCAGGGGCAAGGGGGATACGCAGTATTTT. Translated, it gives CATSKEIGRGKGDTQYF.

The V and J genes are TRBV5-6 and TRBJ2-5, with TRBD2 matching over 16 bases. CDR1 SGHDT and CDR2 YYEEEE come from the germline V gene. Unmatched junction bases numbered 8, after V lost 4 bases and J lost 5 bases. The CDR3 loop spans 17 amino acids. The CDR3: CASSPGTSGGAGETQYF. CDR3 coding DNA: TGTGCCAGCAGCCCAGGGACTAGCGGGGGGGCCGGGGAGACCCAGTACTTC.